This T cell receptor (beta chain) was recorded in a study of beta chain features in type 1 diabetes. Sequencing targeted expressed TCRB transcripts, as all isolated RNA had been reverse transcribed. Sequencing was performed with immunoSEQ multiplex PCR; in TCRdb, only in-frame clones are kept and a portion is missing. Of fewer than 250,000 clones in the sample, around 68% are singletons; the top ten hold 0.053%. The CDR3 covers 11 residues. Germline assignment: CDR1 MNHEY and CDR2 SVGAGI. V lost 7 bases and J lost 9, with 10 bases in between. The V and J genes are TRBV6-5 and TRBJ2-1, with D perhaps matching TRBD2 (5 bases). This sequence was found in a man aged 25-45 years in good health. The sequenced sample consisted of naive CD4+ T cells from blood. CDR3 loop: CASTREREQFF. The CDR3 DNA is TGTGCCAGCACGAGGGAGCGTGAGCAGTTCTTC.